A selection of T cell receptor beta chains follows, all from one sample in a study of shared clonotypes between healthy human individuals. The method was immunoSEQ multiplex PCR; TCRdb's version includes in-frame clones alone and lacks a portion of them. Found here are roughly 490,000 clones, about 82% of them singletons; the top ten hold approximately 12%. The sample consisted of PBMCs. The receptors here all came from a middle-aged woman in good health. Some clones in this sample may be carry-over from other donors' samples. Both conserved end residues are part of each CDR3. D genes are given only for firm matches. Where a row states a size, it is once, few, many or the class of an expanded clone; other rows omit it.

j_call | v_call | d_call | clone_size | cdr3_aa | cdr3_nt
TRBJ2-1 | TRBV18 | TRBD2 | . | CASSPTAGAVMNEQFF | TGTGCCAGCTCACCAACAGCGGGAGCAGTAATGAATGAGCAGTTCTTC
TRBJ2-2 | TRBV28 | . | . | CASTDPGTENTGELFF | TGTGCCAGCACCGACCCCGGGACCGAGAACACCGGGGAGCTGTTTTTT
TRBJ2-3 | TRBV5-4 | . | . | CASSLSLDTDTQYF | TGTGCCAGCAGCTTGAGCCTGGACACAGATACGCAGTATTTT
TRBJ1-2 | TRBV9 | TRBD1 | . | CASSKTGNGYTF | TGTGCCAGCAGTAAGACAGGGAATGGCTACACCTTC
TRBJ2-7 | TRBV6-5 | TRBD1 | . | CASRYGTGSPYEQYF | TGTGCCAGCAGATACGGGACAGGGAGCCCCTACGAGCAGTACTTC
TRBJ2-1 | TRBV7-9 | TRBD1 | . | CASSVQGGNEQFF | TGTGCCAGCAGCGTACAGGGGGGCAATGAGCAGTTCTTC
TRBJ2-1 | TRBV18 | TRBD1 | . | CASSPEAPGQGARNEQFF | TGTGCCAGCTCACCAGAGGCCCCGGGACAGGGGGCGCGTAATGAGCAGTTCTTC
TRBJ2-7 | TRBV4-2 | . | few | CASSQDYSGSYEQYF | TGTGCCAGCAGCCAAGATTATAGCGGTTCCTACGAGCAGTACTTC
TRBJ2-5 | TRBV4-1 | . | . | CASSPVRGIQETQYF | TGCGCCAGCAGTCCGGTGAGGGGGATCCAAGAGACCCAGTACTTC
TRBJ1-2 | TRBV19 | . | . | CASGRSTNYGYTF | TGTGCCAGTGGTCGGAGCACCAACTATGGCTACACCTTC
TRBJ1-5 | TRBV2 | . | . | CASSSRGALQRDNQPQHF | TGTGCCAGCAGCTCCAGGGGCGCACTACAGCGCGACAATCAGCCCCAGCATTTT
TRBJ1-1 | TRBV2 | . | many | CASSGQLLQNTEAFF | TGTGCCAGCAGTGGACAGTTATTACAGAACACTGAAGCTTTCTTT
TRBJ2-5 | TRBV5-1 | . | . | CASSLGSGQETQYF | TGCGCCAGCAGCTTGGGGTCAGGCCAAGAGACCCAGTACTTC
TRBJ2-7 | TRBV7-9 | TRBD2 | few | CASSSSTGGVRAAMGQYF | TGTGCCAGCAGCTCCTCCACGGGGGGGGTCAGGGCGGCGATGGGGCAGTACTTC
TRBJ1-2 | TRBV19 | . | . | CASSNKPEDYGYTF | TGTGCCAGTAGTAATAAGCCGGAGGACTATGGCTACACCTTC
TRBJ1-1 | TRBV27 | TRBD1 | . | CASSPQTGSTEAFF | TGTGCCAGCAGTCCACAGACAGGGTCCACTGAAGCTTTCTTT
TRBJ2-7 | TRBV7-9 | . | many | CASSRGGTADSYEQYF | TGTGCCAGCAGCCGGGGAGGGACAGCGGACTCCTACGAGCAGTACTTC
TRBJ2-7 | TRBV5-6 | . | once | CASSVDNSYEQYF | TGTGCCAGCAGCGTGGACAACTCCTACGAGCAGTACTTC
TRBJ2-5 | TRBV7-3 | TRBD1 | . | CASSPGRGLQETQYF | TGTGCCAGCAGTCCGGGAAGGGGGCTGCAAGAGACCCAGTACTTC
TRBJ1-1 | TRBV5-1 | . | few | CASSPLTGMNTEAFF | TGCGCCAGCAGTCCGTTGACAGGCATGAACACTGAAGCTTTCTTT
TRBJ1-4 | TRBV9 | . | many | CASSVLPGSEKLFF | TGTGCCAGCAGCGTACTCCCAGGGAGTGAAAAACTGTTTTTT
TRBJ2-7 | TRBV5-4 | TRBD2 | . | CASSYAAGNYEQYF | TGTGCCAGCAGCTACGCAGCGGGAAACTACGAGCAGTACTTC
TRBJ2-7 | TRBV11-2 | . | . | CASSLSRYSPYEQYF | TGTGCCAGCAGCTTATCACGGTACAGCCCCTACGAGCAGTACTTC
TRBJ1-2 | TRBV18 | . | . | CASSPGGRNYGYTF | TGTGCCAGCTCACCAGGGGGCCGGAACTATGGCTACACCTTC
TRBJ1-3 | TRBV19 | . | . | CASSIPGGNSGNTIYF | TGTGCCAGTAGTATCCCCGGGGGAAATTCTGGAAACACCATATATTTT
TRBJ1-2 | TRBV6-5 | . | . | CASSYSGGVYGYTF | TGTGCCAGCAGTTACTCAGGAGGGGTCTATGGCTACACCTTC
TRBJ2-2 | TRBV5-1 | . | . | CASSLDITGELFF | TGCGCCAGCAGCTTGGACATCACCGGGGAGCTGTTTTTT
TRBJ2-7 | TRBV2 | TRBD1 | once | CASSEWTGDSISSYEQYF | TGTGCCAGCAGTGAATGGACAGGGGATTCTATTAGCTCCTACGAGCAGTACTTC
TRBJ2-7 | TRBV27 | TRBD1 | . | CASSLRQGLLYEQYF | TGTGCCAGCAGTCTGAGACAGGGCCTTCTCTACGAGCAGTACTTC
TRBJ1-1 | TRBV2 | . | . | CASTIGGSAEAFF | TGTGCCAGCACAATCGGCGGTTCCGCTGAAGCTTTCTTT
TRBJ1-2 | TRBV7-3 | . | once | CASSPQGRGYGYTF | TGTGCCAGCAGCCCCCAGGGGCGCGGCTATGGCTACACCTTC
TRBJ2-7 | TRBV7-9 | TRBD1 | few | CASSPRQGNEQYF | TGTGCCAGCAGCCCTCGACAGGGCAACGAGCAGTACTTC
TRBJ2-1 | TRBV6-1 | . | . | CASGGSYNEQFF | TGTGCCAGCGGGGGCTCCTACAATGAGCAGTTCTTC
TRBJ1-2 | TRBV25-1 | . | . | CASSESRYGYTF | TGTGCCAGCAGTGAGAGTCGCTATGGCTACACCTTC
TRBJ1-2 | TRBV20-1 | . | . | CSASWGGYTF | TGCAGTGCTAGTTGGGGTGGCTACACCTTC
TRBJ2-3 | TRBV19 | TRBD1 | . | CASSKGTAYTDTQYF | TGTGCCAGTAGTAAGGGGACAGCCTACACAGATACGCAGTATTTT
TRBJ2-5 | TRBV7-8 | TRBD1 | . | CASSTRQGQETQYF | TGTGCCAGCAGCACCAGACAGGGTCAAGAGACCCAGTACTTC
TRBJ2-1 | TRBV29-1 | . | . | CSVGEYNEQFF | TGCAGCGTTGGTGAATACAATGAGCAGTTCTTC
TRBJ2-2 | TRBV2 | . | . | CASSEHRTGELFF | TGTGCCAGCAGTGAACATCGGACCGGGGAGCTGTTTTTT
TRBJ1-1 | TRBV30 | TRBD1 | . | CACKGATNTEAFF | TGTGCCTGCAAGGGGGCGACGAACACTGAAGCTTTCTTT
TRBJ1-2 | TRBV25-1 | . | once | CASSETRAHGYTF | TGTGCCAGCAGTGAAACCCGAGCCCATGGCTACACCTTC
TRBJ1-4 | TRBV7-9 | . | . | CASSFGTAGPYEKLFF | TGTGCCAGCAGCTTCGGGACCGCGGGTCCCTATGAAAAACTGTTTTTT
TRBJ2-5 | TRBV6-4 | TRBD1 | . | CASSPRQGQETQYF | TGTGCCAGCAGTCCAAGACAGGGCCAAGAGACCCAGTACTTC
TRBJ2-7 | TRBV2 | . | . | CASSEINHEQYF | TGTGCCAGCAGTGAGATAAACCACGAGCAGTACTTC
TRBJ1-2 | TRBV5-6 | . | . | CASSFPGHYGYTF | TGTGCCAGCAGCTTCCCGGGGCACTATGGCTACACCTTC
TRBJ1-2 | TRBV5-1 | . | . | CASSLPGNYGYTF | TGCGCCAGCAGCTTGCCCGGGAACTATGGCTACACCTTC
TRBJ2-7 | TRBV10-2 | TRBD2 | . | CASSHGLALFTHDSYEQYF | TGCGCCAGCAGCCATGGACTAGCGCTTTTCACCCACGACTCCTACGAGCAGTACTTC
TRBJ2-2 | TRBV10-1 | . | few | CASSGRIGELFF | TGCGCCAGCAGTGGGCGAATCGGGGAGCTGTTTTTT
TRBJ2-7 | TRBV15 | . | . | CATSHARHEQYF | TGTGCCACCAGCCACGCGAGGCACGAGCAGTACTTC
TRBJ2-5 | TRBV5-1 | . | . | CASSLRVQGGQETQYF | TGCGCCAGCAGCTTGAGGGTGCAGGGGGGTCAAGAGACCCAGTACTTC
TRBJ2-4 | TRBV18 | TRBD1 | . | CASSLGTGEAKNIQYF | TGTGCCAGCTCACTAGGGACAGGGGAAGCCAAAAACATTCAGTACTTC